Below, one T cell receptor (beta chain) is given with its context. This sample was taken from a study of blood T cell repertoires in COVID-19. Study details: Donors in the United States, Italy and Spain gave samples during acute or convalescent COVID-19. PBMCs, B-cell-depleted T cells, or T cells were the source of the cDNA or gDNA that made up the material.

In the study's own analysis: Amplification with reference gene primers provided the estimates of nucleated cell counts. Assay used: immunoSEQ multiplex PCR; TCRdb lists only in-frame clones, some missing. That table is the source of V, J and clone size, and D and trimming were worked out from the DNA. Of about 67,000 clones listed, around 88% are singletons. This CDR3 contains 14 residues. Germline assignment: CDR1 MNHEY and CDR2 SVGEGT. V gave up 2 bases and J gave up 5 bases, with 12 bases separating them. This TCR came from a woman older than 75 with acute or convalescent COVID-19. J is TRBJ2-5 and V is TRBV6-2 or TRBV6-3, with a possible D match to TRBD1 (5 bases). The specimen sequenced was peripheral blood. The CDR3 bases are TGTGCCAGCAGTTACAACTGGGCAGGGGAGACCCAGTACTTC. This encodes CASSYNWAGETQYF.